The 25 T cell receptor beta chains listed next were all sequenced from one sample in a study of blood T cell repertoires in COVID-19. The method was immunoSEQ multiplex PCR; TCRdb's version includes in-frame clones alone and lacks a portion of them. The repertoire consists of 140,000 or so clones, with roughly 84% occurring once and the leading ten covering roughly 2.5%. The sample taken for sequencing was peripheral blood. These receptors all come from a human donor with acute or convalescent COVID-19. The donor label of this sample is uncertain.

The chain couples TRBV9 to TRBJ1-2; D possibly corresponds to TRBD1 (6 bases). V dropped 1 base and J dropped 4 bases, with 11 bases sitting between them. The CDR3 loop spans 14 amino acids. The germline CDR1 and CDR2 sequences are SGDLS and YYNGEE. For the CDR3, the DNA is TGTGCCAGCAGCGTACGGGGGGGCAGCTATGGCTACACCTTC. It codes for CASSVRGGSYGYTF.

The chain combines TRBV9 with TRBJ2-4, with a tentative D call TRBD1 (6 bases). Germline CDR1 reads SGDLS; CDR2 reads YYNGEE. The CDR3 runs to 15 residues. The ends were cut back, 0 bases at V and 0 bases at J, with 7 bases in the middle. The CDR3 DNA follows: TGTGCCAGCAGCGTAGGGGGGCTAGCCAAAAACATTCAGTACTTC. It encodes CASSVGGLAKNIQYF.

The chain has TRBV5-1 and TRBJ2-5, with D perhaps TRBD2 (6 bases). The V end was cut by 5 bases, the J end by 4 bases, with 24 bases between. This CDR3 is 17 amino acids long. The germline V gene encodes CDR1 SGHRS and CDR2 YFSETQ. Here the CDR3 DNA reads TGCGCCAGCAGGGGAGGAAACGGGACCCAGGGACGAGAGACCCAGTACTTC. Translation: CASRGGNGTQGRETQYF.

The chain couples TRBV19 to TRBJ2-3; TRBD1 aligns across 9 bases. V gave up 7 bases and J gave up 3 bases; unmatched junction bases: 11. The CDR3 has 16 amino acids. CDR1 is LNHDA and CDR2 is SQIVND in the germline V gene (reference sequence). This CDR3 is CASNPLGTGKTDTQYF. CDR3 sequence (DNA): TGTGCCAGTAATCCCCTCGGGACAGGGAAAACAGATACGCAGTATTTT.

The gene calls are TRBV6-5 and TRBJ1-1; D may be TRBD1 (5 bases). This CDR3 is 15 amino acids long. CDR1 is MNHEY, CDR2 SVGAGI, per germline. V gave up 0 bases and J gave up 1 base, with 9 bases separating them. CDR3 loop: CASSYSGRENTEAFF. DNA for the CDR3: TGTGCCAGCAGTTACTCTGGCAGGGAGAACACTGAAGCTTTCTTT.

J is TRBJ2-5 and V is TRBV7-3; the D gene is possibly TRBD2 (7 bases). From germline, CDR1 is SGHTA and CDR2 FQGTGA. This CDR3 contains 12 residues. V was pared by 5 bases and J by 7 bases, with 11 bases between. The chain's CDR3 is CASSQRGGTQYF. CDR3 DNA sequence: TGTGCCAGCAGCCAAAGGGGGGGGACCCAGTACTTC.

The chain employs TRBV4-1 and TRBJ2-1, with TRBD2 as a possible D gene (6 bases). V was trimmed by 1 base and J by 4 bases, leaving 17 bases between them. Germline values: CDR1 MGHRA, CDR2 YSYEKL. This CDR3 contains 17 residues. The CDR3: CASSQVPGGAGYNEQFF. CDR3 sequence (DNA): TGCGCCAGCAGCCAAGTCCCAGGAGGGGCCGGGTACAATGAGCAGTTCTTC.

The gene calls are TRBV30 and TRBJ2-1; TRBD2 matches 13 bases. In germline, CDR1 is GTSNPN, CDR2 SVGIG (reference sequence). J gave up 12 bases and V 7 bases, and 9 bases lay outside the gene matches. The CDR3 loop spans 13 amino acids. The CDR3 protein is CALLAGGHLAQFF. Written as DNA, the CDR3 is TGTGCCTTACTAGCGGGGGGGCATCTTGCGCAGTTCTTC.

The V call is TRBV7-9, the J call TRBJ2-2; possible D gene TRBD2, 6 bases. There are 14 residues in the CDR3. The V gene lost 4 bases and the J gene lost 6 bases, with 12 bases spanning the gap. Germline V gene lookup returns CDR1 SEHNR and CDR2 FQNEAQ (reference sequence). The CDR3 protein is CASSSWRAPGELFF. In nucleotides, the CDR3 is TGTGCCAGCAGCTCCTGGAGGGCCCCCGGGGAGCTGTTTTTT.

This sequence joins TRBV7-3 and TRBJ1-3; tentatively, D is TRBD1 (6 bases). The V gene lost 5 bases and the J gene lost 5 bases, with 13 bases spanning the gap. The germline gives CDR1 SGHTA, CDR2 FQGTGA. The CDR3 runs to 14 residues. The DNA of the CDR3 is TGTGCCAGCAGCCCGGACAGAAGCAGAAACACCATATATTTT. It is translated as CASSPDRSRNTIYF.

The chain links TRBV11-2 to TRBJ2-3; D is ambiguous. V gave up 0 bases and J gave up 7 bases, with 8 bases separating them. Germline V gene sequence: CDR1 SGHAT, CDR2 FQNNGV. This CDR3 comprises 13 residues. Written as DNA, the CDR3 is TGTGCCAGCAGCTTAGAACAGTCCAATACGCAGTATTTT. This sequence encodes CASSLEQSNTQYF.

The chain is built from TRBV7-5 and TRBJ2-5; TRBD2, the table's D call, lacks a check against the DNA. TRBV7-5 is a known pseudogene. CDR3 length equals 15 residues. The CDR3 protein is CARRPSGGGSSTQYF. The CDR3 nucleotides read TGTGCCAGAAGGCCTAGCGGGGGGGGGTCATCGACCCAGTACTTC.

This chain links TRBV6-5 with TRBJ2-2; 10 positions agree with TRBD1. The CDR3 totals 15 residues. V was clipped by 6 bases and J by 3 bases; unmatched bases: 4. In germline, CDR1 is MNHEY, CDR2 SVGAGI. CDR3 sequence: CASSSGQGDTGELFF. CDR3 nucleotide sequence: TGTGCCAGCAGCTCCGGACAGGGGGACACCGGGGAGCTGTTTTTT.

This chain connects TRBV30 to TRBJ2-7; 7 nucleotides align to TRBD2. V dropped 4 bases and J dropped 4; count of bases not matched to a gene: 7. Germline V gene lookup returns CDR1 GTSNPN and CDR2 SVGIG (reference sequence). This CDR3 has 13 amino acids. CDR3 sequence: CAWNQGGKYEQYF. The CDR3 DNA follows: TGTGCCTGGAATCAGGGAGGGAAGTACGAGCAGTACTTC. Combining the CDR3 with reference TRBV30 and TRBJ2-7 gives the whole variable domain SQTIHQWPATLVQPVGSPLSLECTVEGTSNPNLYWYRQAAGRGLQLLFYSVGIGQISSEVPQNLSASRPQDRQFILSSKKLLLSDSGFYLCAWNQGGKYEQYFGPGTRLTVT.

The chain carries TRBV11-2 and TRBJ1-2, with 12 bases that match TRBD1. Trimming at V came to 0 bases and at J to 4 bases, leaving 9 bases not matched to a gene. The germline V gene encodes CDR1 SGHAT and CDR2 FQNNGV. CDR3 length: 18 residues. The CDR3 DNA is TGTGCCAGCAGCTTAGATCCGGGGACAGGGGGCTTATTCTATGGCTACACCTTC. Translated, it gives CASSLDPGTGGLFYGYTF.

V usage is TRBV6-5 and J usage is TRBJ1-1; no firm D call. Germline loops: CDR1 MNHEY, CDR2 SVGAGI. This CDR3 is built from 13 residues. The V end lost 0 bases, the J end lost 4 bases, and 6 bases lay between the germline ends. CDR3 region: CASSYSYSTEAFF. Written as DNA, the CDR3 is TGTGCCAGCAGTTACTCCTACTCCACTGAAGCTTTCTTT.

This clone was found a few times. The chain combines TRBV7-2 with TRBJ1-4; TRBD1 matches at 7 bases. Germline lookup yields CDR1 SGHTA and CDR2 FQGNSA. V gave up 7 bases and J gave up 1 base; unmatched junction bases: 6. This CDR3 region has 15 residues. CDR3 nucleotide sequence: TGTGCCAGCACCTCTCGGACAGGAACTAATGAAAAACTGTTTTTT. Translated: CASTSRTGTNEKLFF.

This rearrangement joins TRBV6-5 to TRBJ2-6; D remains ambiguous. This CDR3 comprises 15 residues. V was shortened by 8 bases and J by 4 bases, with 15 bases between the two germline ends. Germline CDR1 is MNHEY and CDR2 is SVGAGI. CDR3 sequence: CASSDFKNGANVLTF. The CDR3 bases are TGTGCCAGCTCCGACTTTAAGAACGGGGCCAACGTCCTGACTTTC.

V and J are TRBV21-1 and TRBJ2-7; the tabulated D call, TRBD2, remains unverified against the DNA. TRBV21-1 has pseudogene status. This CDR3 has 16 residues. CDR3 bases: TGTGCCAGCAGCAAAGGGCGGGGGGCGCCGCGGTACGAGCAGTACGTC. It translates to CASSKGRGAPRYEQYV.

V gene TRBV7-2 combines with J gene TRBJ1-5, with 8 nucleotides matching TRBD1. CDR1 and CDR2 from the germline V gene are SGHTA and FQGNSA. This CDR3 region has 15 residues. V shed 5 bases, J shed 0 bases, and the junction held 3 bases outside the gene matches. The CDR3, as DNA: TGTGCCAGCAGCGACAGGGGTCTTAGCAATCAGCCCCAGCATTTT. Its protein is CASSDRGLSNQPQHF.

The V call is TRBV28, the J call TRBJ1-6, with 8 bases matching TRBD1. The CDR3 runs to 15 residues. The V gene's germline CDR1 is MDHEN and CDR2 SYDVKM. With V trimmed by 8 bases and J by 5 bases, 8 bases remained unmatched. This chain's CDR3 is CASRRGDRNNSPLHF. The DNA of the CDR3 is TGTGCCAGCCGAAGGGGGGACAGGAATAATTCACCCCTCCACTTT.

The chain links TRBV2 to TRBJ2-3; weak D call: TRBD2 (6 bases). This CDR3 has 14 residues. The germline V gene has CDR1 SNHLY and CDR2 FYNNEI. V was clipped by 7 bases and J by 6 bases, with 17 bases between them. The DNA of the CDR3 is TGTGCCAGCATTCCGGGACGCAGCGGGGATACGCAGTATTTT. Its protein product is CASIPGRSGDTQYF.

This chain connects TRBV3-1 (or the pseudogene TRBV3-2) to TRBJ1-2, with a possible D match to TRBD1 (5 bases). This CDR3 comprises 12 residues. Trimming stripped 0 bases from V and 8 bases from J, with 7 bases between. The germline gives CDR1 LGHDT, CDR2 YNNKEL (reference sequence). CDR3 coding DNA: TGTGCCAGCAGCCAAGACAGGGTCGGCTACACCTTC. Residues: CASSQDRVGYTF.

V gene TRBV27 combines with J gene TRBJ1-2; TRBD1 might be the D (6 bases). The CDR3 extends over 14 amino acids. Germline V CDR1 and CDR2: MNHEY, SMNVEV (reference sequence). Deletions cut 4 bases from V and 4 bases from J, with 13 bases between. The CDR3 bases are TGTGCCAGCAGTTCCATACAGGGAACCTATGGCTACACCTTC. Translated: CASSSIQGTYGYTF.

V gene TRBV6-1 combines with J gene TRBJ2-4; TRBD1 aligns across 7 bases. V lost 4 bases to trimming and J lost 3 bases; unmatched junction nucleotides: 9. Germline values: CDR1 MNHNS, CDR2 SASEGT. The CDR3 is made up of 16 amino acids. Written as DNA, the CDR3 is TGTGCCAGCAGTGCGACAGGGATTTTGGGCAAAAACATTCAGTACTTC. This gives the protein CASSATGILGKNIQYF.